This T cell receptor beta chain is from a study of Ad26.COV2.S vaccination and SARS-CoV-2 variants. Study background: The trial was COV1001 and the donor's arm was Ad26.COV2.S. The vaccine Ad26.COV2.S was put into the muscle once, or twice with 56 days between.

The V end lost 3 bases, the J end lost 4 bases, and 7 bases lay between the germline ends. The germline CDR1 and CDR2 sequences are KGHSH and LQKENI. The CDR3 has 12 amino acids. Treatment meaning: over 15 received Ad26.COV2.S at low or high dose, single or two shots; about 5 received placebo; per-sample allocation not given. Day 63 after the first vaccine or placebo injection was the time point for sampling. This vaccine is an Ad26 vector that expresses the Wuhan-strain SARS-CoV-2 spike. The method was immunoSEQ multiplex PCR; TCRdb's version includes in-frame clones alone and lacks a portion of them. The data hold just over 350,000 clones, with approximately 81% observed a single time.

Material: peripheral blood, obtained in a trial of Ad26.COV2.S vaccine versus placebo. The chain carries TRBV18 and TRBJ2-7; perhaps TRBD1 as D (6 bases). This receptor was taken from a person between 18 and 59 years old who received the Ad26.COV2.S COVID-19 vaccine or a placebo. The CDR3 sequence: CASSPTGYEQYF. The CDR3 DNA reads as TGTGCCAGCTCACCCACAGGGTACGAGCAGTACTTC.